Sequencing of this T cell receptor beta chain was carried out in a study of shared clonotypes between healthy human individuals. Study context: Aged between 18 and 49, the donors were two women and three men. General study results and limits: Few donors limited the genetic and exposure-history diversity represented.

With regard to this clone: No antigen is known for it.

Loaded into unsorted PBMC replicate PCRs was about 310 ng DNA, approximately 33,000 T cell genomes. Original processing methods: Owing to the provision of junction-only sequences devoid of quality scores by immunoSEQ, filtering differed. TCRdb keeps only in-frame clones here, not all; method: immunoSEQ multiplex PCR. Clone size and the V and J calls come from that table; the DNA yielded D and trimming. Of about half a million clones in the sample, about 72% were seen once. CDR3 length: 14 residues. V shed 2 bases, J shed 9 bases, and the junction held 4 bases outside the gene matches. CDR1 SGHTA and CDR2 FQGNSA come from the germline V gene.

V usage is TRBV7-2 and J usage is TRBJ2-1; 10 bases fit TRBD2. The sequencing input was PBMCs. The sequence derives from a woman in her thirties or forties in good health. Some clones in this sample may be carry-over from other donors' samples. DNA of the CDR3: TGTGCCAGCAGCTTAATCCTAGCGGGAGTTGAGCAGTTCTTC. Protein sequence: CASSLILAGVEQFF.